This T cell receptor beta chain was identified during a study of blood T cell repertoires in COVID-19. Original analysis: Estimates of nucleated cell counts were drawn from the amplification of reference gene primers. Using immunoSEQ multiplex PCR, the repertoire was profiled, and TCRdb retains in-frame clones only, with some absent. Clone size and the V and J calls come from that table; the DNA yielded D and trimming. The sample holds more than 85,000 clones; roughly four fifths are singletons and the top ten take less than 20%. Germline V gene sequence: CDR1 SGHRS, CDR2 YFSETQ. This CDR3 comprises 13 residues. Trimming cost V 3 bases and J 4 bases, with 9 bases left between them.

The source is a woman older than 75 with acute or convalescent COVID-19. Sequencing was done on a sample of peripheral blood. The genes are TRBV5-1 and TRBJ2-3; D is perhaps TRBD2 (5 bases). The CDR3 loop is CASSSTGSDTQYF. In DNA form, the CDR3 reads TGCGCCAGCAGCTCCACGGGGTCAGATACGCAGTATTTT.